Judged by frequency, the clone carrying this T cell receptor beta chain is medium-sized. Its target is not known. Libraries of TRB cDNA were made by 5' RACE and carried UMIs. TCRdb re-analyzed the 5' RACE reads; it lists each CDR3 protein once, without DNA. Here the sample table reports 5,500 to 8,500 distinct CDR3 sequences. The data were taken from a study of CXCR3-negative and CXCR3-positive naive CD8 T cells. This CDR3 spans 14 amino acids. Looked up from germline, CDR1 is SGHTA and CDR2 is FQGNSA. The study's findings and limits: The authors found comparable surface CD5 between naive subsets and inferred TCR strength from TRB CDR3 properties. Hydrophobicity was higher for TRB CDR3s found in CXCR3-positive naive cells than in CXCR3-negative naive cells. Whereas memory cells differed, naive CXCR3-negative and CXCR3-positive cells shared similar TRBV-TRBJ usage.

Naive CD8+ T cells carried a CD45RO-CCR7+CD27+CD95- phenotype. This rearrangement joins TRBV7-2 to TRBJ2-5; TCRdb's D call, TRBD1, is unchecked because there is no DNA. This receptor was obtained from a human donor in good health. Some clones in this sample may be carry-over from other donors' samples. Material for sequencing was naive CXCR3+ CD8+ T cells from blood. As for subset: CD45RO-CCR7+CD27+CD95- naive CD8+ T cells expressing CXCR3 (TNR3+). The chain's CDR3 is CASSLGQIQETQYF.